This note documents a single T cell receptor (beta chain) sequence. The entry originates in a study of blood T cell repertoires in COVID-19. Generated by immunoSEQ multiplex PCR, the TCRdb table keeps only in-frame clones and is missing some. The sample holds 50,000 to 75,000 clones, 75% to 85% seen once. The ends lost 10 bases at V and 1 base at J; junction bases unmatched: 10. Germline CDR1 and CDR2: SEHNR and FQNEAQ (reference sequence). The CDR3 consists of 15 residues. The chain has TRBV7-9 and TRBJ2-1; 7 bases fit TRBD2. Specimen: peripheral blood. The sequence was collected from a man aged 60 to 75 with acute or convalescent COVID-19. The CDR3 region has the DNA TGTGCCATCCCGACTGGGCGGGGGTCCTACAATGAGCAGTTCTTC. Protein: CAIPTGRGSYNEQFF. Drawing the rest from reference TRBV7-9 and TRBJ2-1, the complete variable domain is DTGVSQNPRHKITKRGQNVTFRCDPISEHNRLYWYRQTLGQGPEFLTYFQNEAQLEKSRLLSDRFSAERPKGSFSTLEIQRTEQGDSAMYLCAIPTGRGSYNEQFFGPGTRLTVL.